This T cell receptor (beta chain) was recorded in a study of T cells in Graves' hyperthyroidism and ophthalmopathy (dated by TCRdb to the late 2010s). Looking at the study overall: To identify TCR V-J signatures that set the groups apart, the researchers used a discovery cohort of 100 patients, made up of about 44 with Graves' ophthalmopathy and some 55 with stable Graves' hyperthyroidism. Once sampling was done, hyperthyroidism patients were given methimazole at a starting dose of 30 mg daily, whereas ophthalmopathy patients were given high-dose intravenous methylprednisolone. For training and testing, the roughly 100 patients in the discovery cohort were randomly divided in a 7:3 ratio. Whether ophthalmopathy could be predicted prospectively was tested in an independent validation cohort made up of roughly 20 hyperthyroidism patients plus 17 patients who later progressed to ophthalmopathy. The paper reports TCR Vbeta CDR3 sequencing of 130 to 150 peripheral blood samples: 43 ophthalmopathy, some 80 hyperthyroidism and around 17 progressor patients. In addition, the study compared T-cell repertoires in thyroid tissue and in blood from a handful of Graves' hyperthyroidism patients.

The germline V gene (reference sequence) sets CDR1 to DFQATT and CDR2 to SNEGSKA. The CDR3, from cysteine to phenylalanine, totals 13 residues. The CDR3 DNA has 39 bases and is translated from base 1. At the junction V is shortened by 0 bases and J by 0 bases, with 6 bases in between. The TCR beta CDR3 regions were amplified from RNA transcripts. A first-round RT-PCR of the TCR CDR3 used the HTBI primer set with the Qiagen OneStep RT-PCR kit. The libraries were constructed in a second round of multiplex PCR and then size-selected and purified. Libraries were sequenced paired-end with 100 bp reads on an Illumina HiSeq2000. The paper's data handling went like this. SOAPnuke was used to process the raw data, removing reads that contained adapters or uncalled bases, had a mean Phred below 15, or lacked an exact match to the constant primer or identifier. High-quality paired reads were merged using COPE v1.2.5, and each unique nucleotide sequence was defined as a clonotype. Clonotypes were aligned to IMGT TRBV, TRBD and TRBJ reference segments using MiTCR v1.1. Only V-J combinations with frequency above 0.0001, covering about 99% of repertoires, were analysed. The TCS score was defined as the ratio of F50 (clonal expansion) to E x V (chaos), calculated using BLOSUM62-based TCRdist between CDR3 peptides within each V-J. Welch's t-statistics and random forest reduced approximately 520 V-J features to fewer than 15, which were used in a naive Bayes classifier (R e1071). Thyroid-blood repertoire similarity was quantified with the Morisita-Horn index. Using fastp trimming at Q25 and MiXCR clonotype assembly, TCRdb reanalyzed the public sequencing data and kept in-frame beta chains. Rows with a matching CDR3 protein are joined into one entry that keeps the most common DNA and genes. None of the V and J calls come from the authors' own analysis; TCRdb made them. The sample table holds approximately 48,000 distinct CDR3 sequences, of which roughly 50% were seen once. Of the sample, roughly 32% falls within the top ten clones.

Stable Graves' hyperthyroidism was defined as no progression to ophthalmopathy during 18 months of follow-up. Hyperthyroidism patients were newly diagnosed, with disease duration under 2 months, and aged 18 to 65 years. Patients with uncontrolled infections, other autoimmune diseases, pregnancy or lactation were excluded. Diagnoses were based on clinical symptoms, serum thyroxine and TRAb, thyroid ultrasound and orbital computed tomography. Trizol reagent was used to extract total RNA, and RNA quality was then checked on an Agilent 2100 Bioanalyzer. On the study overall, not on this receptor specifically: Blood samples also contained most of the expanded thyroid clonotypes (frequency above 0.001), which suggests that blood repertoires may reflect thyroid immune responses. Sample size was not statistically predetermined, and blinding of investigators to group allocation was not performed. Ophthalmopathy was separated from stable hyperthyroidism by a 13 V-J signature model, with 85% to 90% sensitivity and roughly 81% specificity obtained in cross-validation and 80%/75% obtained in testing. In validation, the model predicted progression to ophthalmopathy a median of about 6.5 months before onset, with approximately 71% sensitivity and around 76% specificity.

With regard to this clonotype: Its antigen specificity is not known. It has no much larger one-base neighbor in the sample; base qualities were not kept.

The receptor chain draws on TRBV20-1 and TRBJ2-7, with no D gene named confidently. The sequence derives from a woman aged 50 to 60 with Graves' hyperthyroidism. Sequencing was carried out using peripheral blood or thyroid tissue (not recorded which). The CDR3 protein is CSARDPNSYEQYF. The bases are TGCAGTGCTAGAGATCCGAACTCCTACGAGCAGTACTTC.